One T cell receptor beta chain is described in this entry. Its antigen has not been determined. Per-base quality was not reported, and no clone a single base away is much larger than it. Its CDR3 holds 14 amino acids, cysteine through phenylalanine. Only CDR3 DNA is held: 42 bases, read in frame from base 1. CDR1 LNHDA and CDR2 SQIVND were looked up in the germline V gene (reference sequence). V and J are truncated by 5 bases and 0 bases respectively, leaving an intervening sequence of 11 bases. TCRbeta CDR3 regions were amplified from genomic DNA using the immunoSEQ Assay, a bias-controlled multiplex PCR. Per the source publication's procedure: Nucleated cell counts per sample were estimated from amplification of reference gene primers within the assay. Sequence reads were collapsed and filtered to measure the absolute abundance of every unique TCRbeta CDR3 rearrangement. For each sample, productive Simpson clonality was calculated as the square root of Simpson's diversity index across productive rearrangements. TCRdb retrieved this table from immuneACCESS and kept in-frame rearrangements only. Not all clones are present; in checked studies, unresolved V genes account for under half, and no reason is known for the remainder. V and J calls and clone size are given by that table; D and trimming were obtained from the DNA. The sample contains over 200,000 clones, more than 75% of them found a single time. The ten top clones hold roughly 15% of the sample.

This entry comes from a study of blood T cell repertoires in COVID-19 (dated by TCRdb to 2018 to 2021). Study-level background: Samples covering the acute and convalescent phases of COVID-19 were provided by collaborators in the United States, Italy and Spain. The repertoires were released in a freely available public database meant as a resource for research on the immune response to SARS-CoV-2. Nearly every sample came with metadata listing a de-identified subject ID, COVID-19 status, age in years and sex. The dataset comprised deeply sampled blood TCRbeta repertoires from subjects exposed to, actively infected with, or recovered from COVID-19. The samples were drawn from the first 160 participants of the ongoing ImmuneRACE study and from some 1,300 subjects provided by 6 global collaborators. The material from the prospective study consisted of cDNA or gDNA derived from T cells, B-cell-depleted T cells, or PBMCs. Where available, HLA class I and class II types were obtained from metadata supplied by the sample provider rather than from assay-based typing.

In the prospective study, participants were roughly 18 to 100 years old, resided in about two dozen geographic areas of the United States, and were enrolled through a virtual design. In the prospective study, participants were assigned to cohorts based on the clinical history participants reported in a screening survey and a study questionnaire. For ImmuneRACE Cohort 3, a participant was defined as recovered based on two consecutive negative NP/OP PCR tests, clearance by a healthcare professional, or resolution of symptoms. In the prospective study, whole blood, serum and a nasopharyngeal or oropharyngeal swab were collected from each participant by mobile phlebotomists. Prospective study participants could optionally give additional blood draws and questionnaires over a roughly 2-month period. Before DNA extraction, blood samples from the prospective study were shipped at room temperature or frozen.

Paper-wide results and their limitations: The amount of clinical and demographic metadata varied by source and participant and was provided uncurated.

Input material: PBMCs or T cells enriched from blood (not recorded which). The receptor's source is a man aged 18 to 30 who had recovered from COVID-19. Recombination linked TRBV19 to TRBJ2-7; the D gene lacks a confident call. In nucleotides, the sequence is TGTGCCAGTAGTCTAGTTTATAGCTCCTACGAGCAGTACTTC. This is translated as CASSLVYSSYEQYF.